Each of the 10 T cell receptor beta chains below was sequenced from the same sample in a study of blood T cells in healthy people across ages. Then a second PCR, running roughly 7 to 11 cycles, was carried out with a sample-barcoded 5' primer and a J-beta primer mix. MiXCR was run by TCRdb on the 5' RACE reads, yielding one entry per CDR3 protein. In the table there are approximately 1.5 million distinct CDR3 sequences, 40% to 45% of which are singletons. Sequenced sample: blood. Receptors were obtained from a woman between 18 and 29 years old in good health.

CDR3 loop: CASSWKGAAGVGELFF. In DNA form, the CDR3 reads TGTGCCAGCAGCTGGAAGGGGGCTGCGGGAGTCGGGGAGCTGTTTTTT. The chain links TRBV5-5 to TRBJ2-2; D may correspond to TRBD1 or TRBD2 (7 bases each). The length of the CDR3 is 16 residues. Trimming left V 3 bases short and J 7 bases short, with 19 bases between. Germline V CDR1 and CDR2: SGHKS, YYEKEE (reference sequence).

The genes are TRBV4-3 and TRBJ2-1, with 7 bases aligning to TRBD2. Trimming cost V 0 bases and J 3 bases; bases outside gene matches: 8. Per germline, CDR1 LGHNA and CDR2 YSLEER. The CDR3 length is 17 residues. The CDR3, as DNA: TGCGCCAGCAGCCAAGAAATCCGGGGAGGGTTCTACAATGAGCAGTTCTTC. Translation gives CASSQEIRGGFYNEQFF.

The gene calls are TRBV20-1 and TRBJ1-3; 7 nucleotides line up with TRBD1. CDR1 is DFQATT, CDR2 SNEGSKA, per germline (reference sequence). Unmatched junction bases numbered 3, after V lost 2 bases and J lost 2 bases. This CDR3 has 14 residues. The CDR3 sequence is CSARPGGAGNTIYF. In nucleotides, the CDR3 is TGCAGTGCTAGACCAGGGGGAGCTGGAAACACCATATATTTT.

This clonotype was counted a single time. The chain combines TRBV6-2 or TRBV6-3 with TRBJ2-7; D perhaps matches TRBD1 (5 bases). CDR1 and CDR2 from the germline V gene are MNHEY and SVGEGT. CDR3 size: 14 residues. The V end lost 2 bases, the J end lost 9 bases, and 17 bases lay between the germline ends. The CDR3 spells CASSYTSRASTQYF. The CDR3 DNA is TGTGCCAGCAGTTACACCTCCAGGGCAAGTACGCAGTACTTC.

This clonotype was picked up a small number of times. The rearrangement joins TRBV6-1 to TRBJ2-7, with D perhaps matching TRBD1 (6 bases). The length of the CDR3 is 15 residues. V lost 1 base, J lost 2 bases, and 12 bases lay in between. The V gene's germline CDR1 is MNHNS and CDR2 SASEGT. DNA for the CDR3: TGTGCCAGCAGTGAAGTTCCGGACAGACCCTACGAGCAGTACTTC. Translation: CASSEVPDRPYEQYF.

In DNA form, the CDR3 reads TGTGCCAGCAGCTCCCACCGGGGACGGCAAGAGACCCAGTACTTC. This translates into CASSSHRGRQETQYF. The chain carries TRBV7-9 and TRBJ2-5; tentatively, D is TRBD1 or TRBD2 (5 bases each). This CDR3 comprises 15 residues. V was cut by 4 bases and J by 2 bases, with 14 bases left in between. Germline V gives CDR1 SEHNR, CDR2 FQNEAQ (reference sequence).

J is TRBJ2-2 and V is TRBV5-1; 11 bases line up with TRBD2. V trimming: 7 bases; J trimming: 0 bases; junction bases outside the gene matches: 2. The length of the CDR3 is 15 residues. Germline V gives CDR1 SGHRS, CDR2 YFSETQ. For the CDR3, the DNA is TGCGCCAGCTCGACTAGCGGGGCGAACACCGGGGAGCTGTTTTTT. This encodes CASSTSGANTGELFF.

The genes are TRBV28 and TRBJ1-2; D is possibly TRBD1 (6 bases). The CDR3 contains 13 residues. Between the trimmed V and J ends, which lost 3 bases and 9 bases, there was a span of 14 bases. Per germline, CDR1 MDHEN and CDR2 SYDVKM. CDR3 protein: CASSFFRTERYTF. The CDR3 coding sequence is TGTGCCAGCAGTTTCTTCCGGACAGAGCGCTACACCTTC.

This clonotype has ten or more counts. Given a much more abundant clone one base away, this may be a read error. V and J are TRBV7-8 and TRBJ2-5; no reliable D call. This CDR3 has 12 amino acids. Germline CDR1 SGHVS, CDR2 FQNEAQ. The V and J ends lost 0 bases and 11 bases respectively, with 10 bases between them. The chain's CDR3 is CASSLARDEQYF. As DNA, the CDR3 is TGTGCCAGCAGCTTAGCTCGAGATGAGCAGTACTTC. Based on the CDR3 plus reference TRBV7-8 and TRBJ2-5, the full variable domain is GAGVSQSPRYKVAKRGQDVALRCDPISGHVSLFWYQQALGQGPEFLTYFQNEAQLDKSGLPSDRFFAERPEGSVSTLKIQRTQQEDSAVYLCASSLARDEQYFGPGTRLLVL.

In its sample, this clonotype was seen many times. V is TRBV7-2 and J is TRBJ1-4; 7 bases line up with TRBD1. The V segment lost 5 bases and the J segment 4 bases; nucleotides outside the gene matches: 7. Germline V gene data show CDR1 as SGHTA and CDR2 as FQGNSA. This CDR3 comprises 15 residues. In DNA form, the CDR3 reads TGTGCCAGCAGCAAAGACAGGGCCCTTAATGAAAAACTGTTTTTT. Protein product: CASSKDRALNEKLFF.